This is a list of T cell receptor beta chains from one sample in a study of metastatic and nonmetastatic thyroid tumors. TCRdb re-called the PCR reads with MiXCR. The table includes about 23,000 clones, around 21% detected once. The sample was blood. These receptor sequences come from a female donor with papillary thyroid cancer or a benign thyroid nodule (not recorded which). Some clones in this sample may be carry-over from other donors' samples. Each CDR3 is given with its conserved first and last residue. D genes are given only for firm matches. A row's size may be missing; if present it is once, few, many or a size class.

d_call: -; v_call: TRBV28; clone_size: -; j_call: TRBJ2-1; cdr3_aa: CASIGRWGMGCDEQFF; cdr3_nt: TGTGCCAGCATCGGCCGTTGGGGGATGGGTTGTGATGAGCAGTTCTTC
d_call: -; v_call: TRBV6-4; clone_size: -; j_call: TRBJ2-1; cdr3_aa: CASSPHEYNEQFF; cdr3_nt: TGTGCCAGCTCGCCCCACGAATACAATGAGCAGTTCTTC
d_call: -; v_call: TRBV9; clone_size: -; j_call: TRBJ2-1; cdr3_aa: CASSALEHAHMEHFF; cdr3_nt: TGTGCCAGCAGCGCCCTCGAGCACGCCCACATGGAGCATTTCTTC
d_call: TRBD2; v_call: TRBV11-2; clone_size: once; j_call: TRBJ2-1; cdr3_aa: CASSSYAPAGDNNEQFF; cdr3_nt: TGTGCCAGCAGCTCTTACGCCCCGGCGGGAGACAACAATGAGCAGTTCTTC
d_call: -; v_call: TRBV7-2; clone_size: many; j_call: TRBJ2-1; cdr3_aa: CASSFSLSSYNEQFF; cdr3_nt: TGTGCCAGCAGCTTCAGCCTAAGCTCCTACAATGAGCAGTTCTTC
d_call: -; v_call: TRBV6-6; clone_size: -; j_call: TRBJ2-4; cdr3_aa: CASSYSQVAKNIQYF; cdr3_nt: TGTGCCAGCAGTTACTCGCAAGTAGCCAAAAACATTCAGTACTTC
d_call: -; v_call: TRBV5-4; clone_size: -; j_call: TRBJ2-3; cdr3_aa: CASSLAPTADTQYF; cdr3_nt: TGTGCCAGCAGCTTGGCCCCGACTGCAGATACGCAGTATTTT
d_call: TRBD1; v_call: TRBV7-8; clone_size: medium-sized; j_call: TRBJ1-2; cdr3_aa: CASSAGQGLDYGYTF; cdr3_nt: TGTGCCAGCAGCGCGGGACAGGGGCTGGACTATGGCTACACCTTC
d_call: -; v_call: TRBV7-9; clone_size: many; j_call: TRBJ2-5; cdr3_aa: CASSLGLGGETQYF; cdr3_nt: TGTGCCAGCAGCTTAGGTCTGGGTGGGGAGACCCAGTACTTC
d_call: TRBD1; v_call: TRBV10-2; clone_size: many; j_call: TRBJ1-4; cdr3_aa: CASGQTGTEKLFF; cdr3_nt: TGCGCCAGCGGACAGACAGGGACTGAAAAACTGTTTTTT
d_call: TRBD1; v_call: TRBV7-8; clone_size: many; j_call: TRBJ1-5; cdr3_aa: CASSIYSRDRYYQPQHF; cdr3_nt: TGTGCCAGCAGCATATACTCCCGGGACAGGTACTATCAGCCCCAGCATTTT
d_call: -; v_call: TRBV7-6; clone_size: many; j_call: TRBJ2-5; cdr3_aa: CASSLARGTGRVTQYF; cdr3_nt: TGTGCCAGCAGCTTAGCGAGGGGGACGGGACGGGTGACCCAGTACTTC
d_call: TRBD1; v_call: TRBV5-6; clone_size: -; j_call: TRBJ2-5; cdr3_aa: CASSLQGVQETQYF; cdr3_nt: TGTGCCAGCAGTCTACAGGGGGTCCAAGAGACCCAGTACTTC
d_call: TRBD2; v_call: TRBV19; clone_size: few; j_call: TRBJ2-1; cdr3_aa: CSSSLAGGPNDQFF; cdr3_nt: TGTTCCAGTAGTCTAGCGGGAGGGCCGAATGATCAGTTCTTC
d_call: -; v_call: TRBV7-9; clone_size: many; j_call: TRBJ1-1; cdr3_aa: CASSLVWTVDTEAFF; cdr3_nt: TGTGCCAGCAGCTTAGTCTGGACGGTGGACACTGAAGCTTTCTTT
d_call: TRBD2; v_call: TRBV12-3/TRBV12-4; clone_size: -; j_call: TRBJ2-7; cdr3_aa: CASSFPILSAGGVAYEQYF; cdr3_nt: TGTGCCAGCAGTTTCCCCATCCTTAGCGCGGGGGGGGTCGCCTACGAGCAGTACTTC
d_call: -; v_call: TRBV6-1; clone_size: many; j_call: TRBJ1-1; cdr3_aa: CASSNPGTVFRAFF; cdr3_nt: TGTGCCAGCAGTAACCCAGGGACGGTGTTTCGGGCTTTCTTT
d_call: -; v_call: TRBV2; clone_size: many; j_call: TRBJ1-5; cdr3_aa: CASSFRFRNNQPQHF; cdr3_nt: TGTGCCAGCAGTTTCCGATTCCGAAACAATCAGCCCCAGCATTTT